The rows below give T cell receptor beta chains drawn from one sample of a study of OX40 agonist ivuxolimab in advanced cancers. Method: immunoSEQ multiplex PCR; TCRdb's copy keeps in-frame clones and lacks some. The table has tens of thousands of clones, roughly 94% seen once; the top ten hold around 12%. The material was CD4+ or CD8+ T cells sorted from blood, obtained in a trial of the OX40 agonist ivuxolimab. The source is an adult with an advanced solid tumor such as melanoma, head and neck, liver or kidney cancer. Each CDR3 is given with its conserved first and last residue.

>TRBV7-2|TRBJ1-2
CASSPDRWGWFGYTF
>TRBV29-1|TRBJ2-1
CSFVRPSSSYNEQFF
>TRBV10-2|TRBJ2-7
CASGDYEQYF
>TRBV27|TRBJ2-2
CASSLWTSGGTGELFF
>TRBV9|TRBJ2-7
CASSLPRAEQYF
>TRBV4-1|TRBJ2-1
CASSQGLNNEQFF
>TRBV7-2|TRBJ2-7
CASSFREPYEQYF
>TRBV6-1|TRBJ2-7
CASSEGGTGTYEQYF
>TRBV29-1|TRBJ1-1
CSAFWNGEAFF
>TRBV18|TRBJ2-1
CASSPTSGSSYNEQFF
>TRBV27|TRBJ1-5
CASSPTWTGGDQPQHF
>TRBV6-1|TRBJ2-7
CASNLQGYEQYF
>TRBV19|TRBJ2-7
CASTTGGSYEQYF
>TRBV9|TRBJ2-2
CASSPWTGIGGELFF
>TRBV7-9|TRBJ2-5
CASSSRTVQETQYF
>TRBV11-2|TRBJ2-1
CASSLSAGGVNEQFF
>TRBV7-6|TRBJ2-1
CASSQGAVDYNEQFF
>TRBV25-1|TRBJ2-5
CASSERGGWETQYF
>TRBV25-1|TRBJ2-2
CASSLGLASSAGELFF
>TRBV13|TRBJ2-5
CASNLAAETQYF
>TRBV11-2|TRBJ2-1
CASSLLSEQFF
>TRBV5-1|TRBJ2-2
CASFDEGQGPYTGELFF
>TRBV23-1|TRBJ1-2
CASSNLAGHPPTNYGYTF
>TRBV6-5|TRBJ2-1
CASSYSVWINEQFF
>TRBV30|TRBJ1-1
CACPDSFRTEAFF
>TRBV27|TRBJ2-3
CASSFFASSSTDTQYF
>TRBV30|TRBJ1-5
CAWSSGTPQKRGNQPQHF
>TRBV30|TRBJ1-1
CAWNFMNTEAFF
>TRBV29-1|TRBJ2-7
CSVVFSEGSYEQYF
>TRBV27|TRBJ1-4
CASSPRTGGKLFF
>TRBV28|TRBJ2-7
CASSFPGTVVGEQYF
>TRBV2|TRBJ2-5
CASSDGRARGEQYF
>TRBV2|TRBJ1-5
CASRPGLEGHMRQPQHF
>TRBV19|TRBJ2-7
CASSIGARSSYEQYF
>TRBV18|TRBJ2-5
CASSPPDETQYF
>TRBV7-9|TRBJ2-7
CASSLVVGEQYF
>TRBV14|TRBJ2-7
CASSQAVREGVSWNEQYF
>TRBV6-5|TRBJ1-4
CASGANEKLFF
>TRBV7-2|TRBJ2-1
CASSSDRGNEQFF
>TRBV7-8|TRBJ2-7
CASSLRGAGEQYF